Listed here is a single T cell receptor beta chain. What it recognizes is unknown. The sample belongs to a study of monozygotic twins with inflammatory bowel disease. Study outcomes and limitations: The inverse Simpson measure of TCRbeta diversity was lower in IBD patients than in healthy co-twins. There were differing immunosuppressive treatments, which may have added variability to patient repertoires.

UMIs that had a 6-nucleotide sample barcode were put in using template switching. TCRdb re-called the 5' RACE reads; every CDR3 protein appears as one record, without DNA. Its clone listing holds 300,000 to 450,000 distinct CDR3 sequences. The CDR3 has 16 amino acids. Germline lookup yields CDR1 SGHRS and CDR2 YFSETQ. The receptor was isolated from a human donor with ulcerative colitis or Crohn's disease, or a healthy co-twin of an affected twin (not recorded which). The rearrangement links TRBV5-1 to TRBJ2-6. The sample comprised blood. The CDR3 sequence is CASSLGLDSGANVLTF.